This TCR beta chain emerged from a study of CD8 T cells in ankylosing spondylitis. The V gene's germline CDR1 is MNHEY and CDR2 SVGEGT. This CDR3 region has 15 residues. V was pared by 7 bases and J by 0 bases, with 16 bases between. This clonotype was detected only a few times. Using its own MiXCR run on the 5' RACE reads, TCRdb lists one record per CDR3 protein. Found here are 160,000 or so distinct CDR3 sequences, approximately 10% of them singletons; the top ten hold about 14%. The sample consisted of blood, either unsorted or a sorted T cell fraction (not recorded which). This receptor was obtained from a female donor with ankylosing spondylitis or in good health (not recorded which). The J gene is TRBJ2-7, the V gene TRBV6-2 or TRBV6-3, with D perhaps TRBD1 or TRBD2 (5 bases each). The CDR3 spells CASTPSWGSSYEQYF. The CDR3 DNA reads as TGTGCCAGCACCCCTAGCTGGGGGAGCTCCTACGAGCAGTACTTC.